The clone carrying this TCR beta chain has only one observation. The data belong to a study of blood T cell repertoires in COVID-19. Looking at the study overall: Both acute and convalescent COVID-19 samples were obtained from the United States, Italy and Spain. From T cells, B-cell-depleted T cells, or PBMCs came the material, which was cDNA or gDNA.

In the study's own analysis: Amplified reference gene primers provided the basis for estimating nucleated cell counts. Sequenced by immunoSEQ multiplex PCR; TCRdb stores in-frame clones only, minus some. V, J and clone size are those of that table, while D and trimming were read from the DNA. The repertoire includes under 100,000 clones, about 86% of them detected once, and over 15% sits in the top ten. CDR3 length: 15 amino acids. Germline lookup yields CDR1 MGHDK and CDR2 SYGVNS. The V segment lost 4 bases and the J segment 7 bases; nucleotides outside the gene matches: 4. This TCR derives from an older woman with acute or convalescent COVID-19. The chain links TRBV25-1 to TRBJ2-1; TRBD2 matches at 13 bases. Sequencing was performed on peripheral blood. CDR3 sequence: CASSGTSGSGNEQFF. The CDR3 region has the DNA TGTGCCAGCAGTGGGACTAGCGGGAGCGGGAATGAGCAGTTCTTC.